A single sample is the source of the 22 T cell receptor beta chains below, sequenced in a study of blood T cell repertoires in COVID-19. This table comes from immunoSEQ multiplex PCR, and its TCRdb copy is limited to in-frame clones, with some not included. The table records roughly 250,000 clones, roughly nine tenths of them present only once. Sequenced sample: peripheral blood. All receptors come from a woman aged 30 to 39 with COVID-19, enrolled during active disease.

Notes on this clone: The same CDR3 also results from other DNA sequences found in this sample. This chain connects TRBV2 to TRBJ1-5; tentatively, D is TRBD1 (6 bases). CDR1 and CDR2 from the germline V gene are SNHLY and FYNNEI. V was cut by 6 bases and J by 4 bases, with 10 bases left in between. The CDR3 consists of 13 residues. The CDR3 loop is CASSGTGNQPQHF. CDR3 DNA sequence: TGTGCCAGCAGCGGTACAGGGAATCAGCCCCAGCATTTT.

The chain is built from TRBV5-1 and TRBJ2-7; 9 bases agree with TRBD1. From germline, CDR1 is SGHRS and CDR2 YFSETQ. The trim removed 4 bases at V and 5 bases at J, leaving 13 bases unmatched. CDR3 length: 16 amino acids. The CDR3 loop is CASSPLAGQGLDEQYF. The DNA of the CDR3 is TGCGCCAGCAGCCCACTCGCGGGACAGGGTTTGGACGAGCAGTACTTC.

This chain links TRBV19 with TRBJ1-2; the D is unclear. The CDR3 totals 13 residues. Germline loops: CDR1 LNHDA, CDR2 SQIVND (reference sequence). Deletions cut 7 bases from V and 10 bases from J, with 19 bases between. Here the CDR3 reads CASTLNGQDAYTF. The CDR3 coding sequence is TGTGCCAGTACCCTCAATGGGCAGGATGCCTACACCTTC.

The chain employs TRBV7-9 and TRBJ2-7; 10 bases match TRBD1. From germline, CDR1 is SEHNR and CDR2 FQNEAQ (reference sequence). This CDR3 comprises 15 residues. V was clipped by 3 bases and J by 3 bases; unmatched bases: 5. The CDR3 DNA sequence: TGTGCCAGCAGCTTCCCCGGGACAGGGGTCTACGAGCAGTACTTC. It codes for CASSFPGTGVYEQYF. Full variable domain (outside the CDR3, taken from reference TRBV7-9 and TRBJ2-7): DTGVSQNPRHKITKRGQNVTFRCDPISEHNRLYWYRQTLGQGPEFLTYFQNEAQLEKSRLLSDRFSAERPKGSFSTLEIQRTEQGDSAMYLCASSFPGTGVYEQYFGPGTRLTVT.

The V and J genes are TRBV2 and TRBJ2-5, with 13 bases matching TRBD2. CDR3 size: 19 residues. Trimming cost V 4 bases and J 0 bases; bases outside gene matches: 11. From germline, CDR1 is SNHLY and CDR2 FYNNEI. This CDR3 reads CASSGRLAGGPGDQETQYF. DNA of the CDR3: TGTGCCAGCAGTGGTAGACTAGCGGGGGGCCCGGGGGACCAAGAGACCCAGTACTTC.

This CDR3 reads CASSFSSSGANVLTF. The CDR3 DNA is TGTGCCAGCAGTTTTTCCAGCTCTGGGGCCAACGTCCTGACTTTC. The chain employs TRBV27 and TRBJ2-6; D not certain. Trimming pared 3 bases from V and 0 bases from J, leaving 6 bases between. Germline assignment: CDR1 MNHEY and CDR2 SMNVEV (reference sequence). The CDR3 is made up of 15 amino acids.

V usage is TRBV5-6 and J usage is TRBJ2-5, with 8 bases fitting TRBD2. This CDR3 region has 14 residues. Per the germline V gene, CDR1 is SGHDT and CDR2 is YYEEEE. With V trimmed by 6 bases and J by 5 bases, 9 bases remained unmatched. This CDR3 is CASIPGGGGETQYF. CDR3 DNA sequence: TGTGCCAGCATCCCCGGGGGGGGAGGGGAGACCCAGTACTTC.

The genes are TRBV5-5 and TRBJ1-2; D is perhaps TRBD1 (5 bases). The V gene lost 5 bases and the J gene lost 5 bases, with 28 bases spanning the gap. Looked up from germline, CDR1 is SGHKS and CDR2 is YYEKEE (reference sequence). The CDR3 totals 18 residues. The DNA of the CDR3 is TGTGCCAGCAGGGAACAGTCTCTAGGCCGCGGGGGGAGGTATGGCTACACCTTC. It specifies CASREQSLGRGGRYGYTF.

This chain links TRBV7-9 with TRBJ2-5; D uncertain. V shed 6 bases and J shed 4 bases, with 12 bases lying between them. This CDR3 comprises 13 residues. Germline V CDR1 and CDR2: SEHNR, FQNEAQ (reference sequence). The chain's CDR3 is CASSSRSGETQYF. The CDR3 DNA sequence: TGTGCCAGCAGTTCCCGATCGGGAGAGACCCAGTACTTC.

The rearrangement links TRBV19 to TRBJ2-3; 12 bases line up with TRBD2. This CDR3 has 20 residues. Germline-derived CDR1 and CDR2 are LNHDA and SQIVND (reference sequence). The junction had 16 bases not matched to a gene; V was cut back by 3 bases and J by 3 bases. The CDR3 sequence is CASSIHYRTSGAPGTDTQYF. Written as DNA, the CDR3 is TGTGCCAGTAGTATCCACTACCGGACTAGCGGGGCCCCAGGGACAGATACGCAGTATTTT.

V usage is TRBV6-1 and J usage is TRBJ1-5, with a weak D call TRBD1 (6 bases). Trimming pared 0 bases from V and 7 bases from J, leaving 10 bases between. This CDR3 spans 14 amino acids. Germline CDR1 is MNHNS and CDR2 is SASEGT. This chain's CDR3 is CASSEARGWQPQHF. DNA for the CDR3: TGTGCCAGCAGTGAAGCGAGGGGGTGGCAGCCCCAGCATTTT.

The CDR3 sequence: CASSIGPSGGYNEQFF. The CDR3 DNA is TGTGCCAGCAGTATAGGACCTAGCGGGGGTTACAATGAGCAGTTCTTC. The chain joins TRBV7-9 to TRBJ2-1, with 10 bases fitting TRBD2. The CDR3 totals 16 residues. Germline values: CDR1 SEHNR, CDR2 FQNEAQ (reference sequence). V was pared by 6 bases and J by 4 bases, with 9 bases of the junction left unmatched.

The chain recombines TRBV7-2 with TRBJ2-7; TRBD2 is a possible D gene (6 bases). V was cut by 5 bases and J by 3 bases, with 23 bases left in between. Germline-derived CDR1 and CDR2 are SGHTA and FQGNSA. The CDR3 covers 17 residues. CDR3 DNA: TGTGCCAGCAGCACAAGTGGTGGGAGGCTTCCCTACTACGAGCAGTACTTC. Its translation is CASSTSGGRLPYYEQYF.

This chain uses TRBV27 with TRBJ2-7, with 8 bases that match TRBD2. The CDR3 length is 15 residues. Germline V gene data show CDR1 as MNHEY and CDR2 as SMNVEV (reference sequence). J lost 1 base, V lost 2 bases, and 4 bases had no gene match. CDR3 DNA sequence: TGTGCCAGCAGTTTAGGACTAGCCAGTTCCTACGAGCAGTACTTC. It is translated as CASSLGLASSYEQYF.

A few counts support this clone. V is TRBV7-9 and J is TRBJ2-3; D uncertain. The CDR3 consists of 13 residues. V was cut by 4 bases and J by 2 bases, with 7 bases left in between. Germline-derived CDR1 and CDR2 are SEHNR and FQNEAQ (reference sequence). In nucleotides, the CDR3 is TGTGCCAGCAGCTCCCAGGACACAGATACGCAGTATTTT. Translated: CASSSQDTDTQYF.

The chain couples TRBV5-4 to TRBJ1-2, with D perhaps TRBD1 (5 bases). With 2 bases removed from V and 7 bases from J, the gap between germline ends came to 21 bases. The CDR3 spans 16 residues. Germline CDR1 reads SGHNT; CDR2 reads YYREEE (reference sequence). This CDR3 is CASSLSPGTGSRGYTF. The CDR3 coding sequence is TGTGCCAGCAGCTTATCCCCCGGGACTGGGAGTCGTGGCTACACCTTC. Full variable domain (rest looked up from reference TRBV5-4 and TRBJ1-2): ETGVTQSPTHLIKTRGQQVTLRCSSQSGHNTVSWYQQALGQGPQFIFQYYREEENGRGNFPPRFSGLQFPNYSSELNVNALELDDSALYLCASSLSPGTGSRGYTFGSGTRLTVV.

The V gene is TRBV6-5, the J gene TRBJ2-3; 7 positions match TRBD2. The CDR3 totals 13 residues. Germline assignment: CDR1 MNHEY and CDR2 SVGAGI. V trimming: 4 bases; J trimming: 9 bases; junction bases outside the gene matches: 7. CDR3 sequence: CASSSKAGLTQYF. The CDR3 DNA reads as TGTGCCAGCAGTTCCAAAGCGGGGCTAACGCAGTATTTT.

V usage is TRBV5-6 and J usage is TRBJ1-5; tentative D call: TRBD1 (6 bases). CDR1 is SGHDT and CDR2 is YYEEEE in the germline V gene. The length of the CDR3 is 14 residues. Trimming left V 4 bases short and J 0 bases short, with 8 bases between. The CDR3 DNA is TGTGCCAGCAGCCACAGGGATAGCAATCAGCCCCAGCATTTT. Protein sequence: CASSHRDSNQPQHF.

The gene calls are TRBV5-3 and TRBJ1-2, with 9 bases matching TRBD1. TRBV5-3 is identified as an open reading frame with a role that is uncertain. V lost 4 bases, J lost 4 bases, and 5 bases stayed unmatched. The CDR3 has 14 residues. The CDR3 nucleotides read TGTGCCAGAAGCGTGGGGACAGGGCCCTATGGCTACACCTTC. Protein product: CARSVGTGPYGYTF.

The chain couples TRBV2 to TRBJ1-1; 8 nucleotides align to TRBD1. From germline, CDR1 is SNHLY and CDR2 FYNNEI. The CDR3 length is 15 residues. Trimming at V came to 6 bases and at J to 5 bases, leaving 11 bases not matched to a gene. The CDR3 DNA reads TGTGCCAGCAGGACAGGACAGGGAGGGAAGACTGAAGCTTTCTTT. Amino acid sequence: CASRTGQGGKTEAFF. Full variable domain (rest looked up from reference TRBV2 and TRBJ1-1): EPEVTQTPSHQVTQMGQEVILRCVPISNHLYFYWYRQILGQKVEFLVSFYNNEISEKSEIFDDQFSVERPDGSNFTLKIRSTKLEDSAMYFCASRTGQGGKTEAFFGQGTRLTVV.

The CDR3 DNA sequence: TGTGCCAGCAGAATCACTCCGGGGGACCCTTACGAGCAGTACTTC. Translating it yields CASRITPGDPYEQYF. The chain employs TRBV27 and TRBJ2-7, with a tentative D call TRBD2 (6 bases). Trimming pared 6 bases from V and 4 bases from J, leaving 19 bases between. This CDR3 is built from 15 residues. CDR1 is MNHEY, CDR2 SMNVEV, per germline (reference sequence).

This chain connects TRBV5-4 to TRBJ2-5, with 9 bases matching TRBD2. Germline V gene lookup returns CDR1 SGHNT and CDR2 YYREEE (reference sequence). J was trimmed by 5 bases and V by 3 bases; bases with no gene match: 5. This CDR3 has 14 residues. CDR3 DNA: TGTGCCAGCAGCTATAGCGGGGGAGGGGAGACCCAGTACTTC. Translated, it gives CASSYSGGGETQYF.